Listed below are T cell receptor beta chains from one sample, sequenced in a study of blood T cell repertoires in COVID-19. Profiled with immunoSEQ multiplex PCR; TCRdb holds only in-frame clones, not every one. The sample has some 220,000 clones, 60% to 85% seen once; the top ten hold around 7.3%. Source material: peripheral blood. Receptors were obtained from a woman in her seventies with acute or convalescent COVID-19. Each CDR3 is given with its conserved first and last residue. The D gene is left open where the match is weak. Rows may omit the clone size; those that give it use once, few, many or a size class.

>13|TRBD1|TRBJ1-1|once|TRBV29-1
CSVGPRGPTEAFF
TGCAGCGTTGGGCCAAGGGGGCCCACTGAAGCTTTCTTT
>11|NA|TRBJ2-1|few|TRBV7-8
CASSSGNLQFF
TGTGCCAGCAGCTCCGGGAACCTGCAGTTCTTC
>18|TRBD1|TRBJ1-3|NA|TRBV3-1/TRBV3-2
CASSQLRQGALGGNTIYF
TGTGCCAGCAGCCAGTTGCGACAGGGGGCGTTAGGTGGAAACACCATATATTTT
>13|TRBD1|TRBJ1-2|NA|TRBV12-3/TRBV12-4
CASSLGQGYGYTF
TGTGCCAGCAGTTTGGGACAGGGCTATGGCTACACCTTC
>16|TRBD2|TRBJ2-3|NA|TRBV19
CASSSASGGTRDTQYF
TGTGCCAGTAGTTCCGCTAGCGGGGGCACCCGGGATACGCAGTATTTT
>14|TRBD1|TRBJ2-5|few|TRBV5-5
CASSLAGQEETQYF
TGTGCCAGCAGCTTGGCAGGACAGGAAGAGACCCAGTACTTC
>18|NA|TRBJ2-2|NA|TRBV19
CASSPPRPPTSQTGGLFF
TGTGCCAGTAGTCCCCCCCGACCGCCGACTAGCCAAACAGGGGGGCTGTTTTTT
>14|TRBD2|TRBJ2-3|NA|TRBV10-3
CAGGHGGETDTQYF
TGTGCCGGCGGTCATGGGGGGGAAACAGATACGCAGTATTTT
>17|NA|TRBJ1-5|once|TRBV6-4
CASSALWGGGSNQPQHF
TGTGCCAGCAGTGCCCTTTGGGGGGGAGGTAGCAATCAGCCCCAGCATTTT
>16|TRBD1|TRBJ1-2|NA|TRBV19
CASSIAGQRANYGYTF
TGTGCCAGTAGTATAGCGGGACAGAGAGCTAACTATGGCTACACCTTC
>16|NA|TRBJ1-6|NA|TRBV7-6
CASGIRTGTPNSPLHF
TGTGCCAGCGGAATCCGAACCGGGACACCTAATTCACCCCTCCACTTT
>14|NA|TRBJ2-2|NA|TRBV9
CASSVDRVAGELFF
TGTGCCAGCAGCGTAGACAGAGTGGCCGGGGAGCTGTTTTTT
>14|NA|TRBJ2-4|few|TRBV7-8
CASSLAQGRDIQYF
TGTGCCAGCAGCTTAGCGCAGGGTAGGGACATTCAGTACTTC
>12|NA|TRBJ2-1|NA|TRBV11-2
CASSLAGTEQFF
TGTGCCAGCAGCTTAGCCGGGACAGAGCAGTTCTTC
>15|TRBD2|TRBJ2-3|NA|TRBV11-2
CASSFAGDSTDTQYF
TGTGCCAGCAGCTTCGCGGGGGACAGCACAGATACGCAGTATTTT
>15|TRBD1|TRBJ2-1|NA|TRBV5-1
CASSLAPPQGNEQFF
TGCGCCAGCAGCTTGGCGCCGCCACAGGGGAATGAGCAGTTCTTC
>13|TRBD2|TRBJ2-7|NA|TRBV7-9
CASSRSDSGTISF
TGTGCCAGCAGTCGTTCCGATTCCGGGACTATCTCCTTC
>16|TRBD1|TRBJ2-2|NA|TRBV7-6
CASSPWTGAGTGELFF
TGTGCCAGCAGCCCCTGGACAGGGGCCGGCACCGGGGAGCTGTTTTTT
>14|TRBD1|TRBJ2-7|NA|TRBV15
CATSPLTGEYEQYF
TGTGCCACCAGCCCCCTGACAGGGGAGTACGAGCAGTACTTC
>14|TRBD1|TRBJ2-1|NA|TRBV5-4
CASSLGQGYNEQFF
TGTGCCAGCAGCTTGGGACAGGGCTACAATGAGCAGTTCTTC
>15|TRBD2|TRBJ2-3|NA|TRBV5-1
CASSQSGGETDTQYF
TGCGCCAGCAGCCAAAGCGGGGGGGAAACAGATACGCAGTATTTT
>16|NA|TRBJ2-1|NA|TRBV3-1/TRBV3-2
CASSQAATLADGEQFF
TGTGCCAGCAGCCAAGCTGCGACACTCGCAGATGGTGAGCAGTTCTTC
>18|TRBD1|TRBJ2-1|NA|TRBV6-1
CASSGEGFRDRAYNEQFF
TGTGCCAGCAGTGGGGAGGGCTTCCGGGACAGGGCCTACAATGAGCAGTTCTTC
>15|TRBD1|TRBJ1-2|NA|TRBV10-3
CAISEGTQGNYGYTF
TGTGCCATCAGTGAGGGGACACAGGGGAACTATGGCTACACCTTC
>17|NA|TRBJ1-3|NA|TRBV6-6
CASSPYRRRSSGNTIYF
TGTGCCAGCAGTCCCTACCGCCGGAGGTCCTCTGGAAACACCATATATTTT
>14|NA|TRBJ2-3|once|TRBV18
CASSLGDSTDTQYF
TGTGCCAGCTCGCTCGGGGACTCCACAGATACGCAGTATTTT
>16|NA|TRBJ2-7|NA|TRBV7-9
CASSFRILTTGGEQYF
TGTGCCAGCAGCTTCAGGATACTAACGACAGGCGGCGAGCAGTACTTC
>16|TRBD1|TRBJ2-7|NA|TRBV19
CASSISGQARSYEQYF
TGTGCCAGTAGTATTTCGGGACAGGCTCGAAGCTACGAGCAGTACTTC
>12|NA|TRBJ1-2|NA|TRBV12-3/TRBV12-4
CATSSRGYGYTF
TGTGCCACCTCCTCACGAGGGTATGGCTACACCTTC
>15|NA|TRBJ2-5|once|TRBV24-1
CATSDIRGSGETQYF
TGTGCCACCAGTGACATTAGAGGGAGTGGGGAGACCCAGTACTTC
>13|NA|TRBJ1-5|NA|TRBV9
CASSATLDQPQHF
TGTGCCAGCAGCGCTACCTTGGATCAGCCCCAGCATTTT
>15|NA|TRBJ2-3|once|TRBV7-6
CASRRRGQSTDTQYF
TGTGCCAGCAGACGGCGAGGACAGAGCACAGATACGCAGTATTTT
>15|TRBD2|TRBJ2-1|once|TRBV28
CASSLGGAHVNEQFF
TGTGCCAGCAGCCTCGGGGGGGCCCACGTCAATGAGCAGTTCTTC
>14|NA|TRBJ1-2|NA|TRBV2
CASSHTTVNYGYTF
TGTGCCAGCAGCCACACGACAGTTAACTATGGCTACACCTTC
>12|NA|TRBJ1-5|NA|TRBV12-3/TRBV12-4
CASRPEGQPQHF
TGTGCCAGCAGACCCGAGGGACAGCCCCAGCATTTT
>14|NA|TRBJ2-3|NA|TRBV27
CATLPLGGGGTQYF
TGTGCCACCTTACCCCTCGGGGGAGGAGGTACGCAGTATTTT
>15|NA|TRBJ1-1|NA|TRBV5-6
CASSTSGIGVTEAFF
TGTGCCAGCAGCACCTCGGGAATAGGAGTGACTGAAGCTTTCTTT
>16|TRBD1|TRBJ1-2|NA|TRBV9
CASSNPRKQGSYGYTF
TGTGCCAGCAGCAATCCGCGCAAACAGGGGAGCTATGGCTACACCTTC
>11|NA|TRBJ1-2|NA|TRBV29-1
CSVYRVGGYTF
TGCAGCGTGTACAGGGTTGGTGGCTACACCTTC
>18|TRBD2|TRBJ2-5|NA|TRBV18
CASSPAASGGGYQETQYF
TGTGCCAGCTCACCCGCGGCGAGCGGGGGGGGGTACCAAGAGACCCAGTACTTC
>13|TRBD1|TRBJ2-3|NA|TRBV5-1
CASSGQVPDTQYF
TGCGCCAGCTCGGGACAGGTCCCAGATACGCAGTATTTT
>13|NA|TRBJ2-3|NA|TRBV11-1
CASSFRGGDTQYF
TGTGCCAGCAGCTTTAGAGGTGGAGATACGCAGTATTTT
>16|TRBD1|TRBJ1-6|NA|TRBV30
CAWSVGRTGDNSPLHF
TGTGCCTGGAGTGTAGGGCGGACAGGAGATAATTCACCCCTCCACTTT
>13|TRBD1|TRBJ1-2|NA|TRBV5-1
CASHRGWGHGYTF
TGCGCCAGCCACAGGGGTTGGGGTCACGGCTACACCTTC
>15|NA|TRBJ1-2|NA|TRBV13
CASSLGGGAGYGYTF
TGTGCCAGCAGCTTAGGCGGAGGGGCTGGCTATGGCTACACCTTC
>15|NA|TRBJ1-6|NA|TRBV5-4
CASSRRTAGGSPLHF
TGTGCCAGCAGCCGGAGGACCGCCGGGGGGAGCCCCCTCCACTTT
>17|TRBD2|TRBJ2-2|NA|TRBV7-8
CASSFGRTSGGSGELFF
TGTGCCAGCAGCTTCGGCAGGACTAGCGGGGGGTCCGGGGAGCTGTTTTTT
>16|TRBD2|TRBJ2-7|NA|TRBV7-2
CASSLAYGGGRYEQYF
TGTGCCAGCAGCTTAGCGTATGGCGGGGGGCGGTACGAGCAGTACTTC
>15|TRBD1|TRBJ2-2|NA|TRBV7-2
CASSPWTGGPGELFF
TGTGCCAGCAGCCCGTGGACAGGGGGTCCCGGGGAGCTGTTTTTT
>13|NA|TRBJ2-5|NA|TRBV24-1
CATSDFLQETQYF
TGTGCCACCAGTGATTTCCTCCAAGAGACCCAGTACTTC
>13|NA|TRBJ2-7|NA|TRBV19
CASNGGLPYEQYF
TGTGCCAGTAACGGGGGGCTCCCCTACGAGCAGTACTTC
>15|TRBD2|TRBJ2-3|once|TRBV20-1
CSASLAGGSTDTQYF
TGCAGTGCTAGTTTAGCGGGGGGTAGCACAGATACGCAGTATTTT
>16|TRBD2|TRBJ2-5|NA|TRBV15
CATSRDLGGGQETQYF
TGTGCCACCAGCAGAGATCTGGGCGGGGGGCAAGAGACCCAGTACTTC
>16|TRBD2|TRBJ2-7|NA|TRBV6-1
CASSESSAGGLYEQYF
TGTGCCAGCAGTGAAAGTTCGGCGGGGGGGCTCTACGAGCAGTACTTC